This T cell receptor beta chain appears in the sequencing data of a study of cytomegalovirus exposure and HLA in healthy donors. Findings of the study overall: Certain sequence variants were highly shared and formed a cluster, and this cluster was likely a sequencing artifact. For TCR beta chains, V- and J-gene trimming was later linked to a missense DCLRE1C variant. In vitro checks showed that a few CMV-associated chains really do target CMV antigens.

This CDR3 has 15 amino acids. Germline V gives CDR1 SNHLY, CDR2 FYNNEI. J lost 6 bases, V lost 5 bases, and 9 bases had no gene match. As concerns this clone: Its antigen is unknown.

The PCR was carried out with 60 Vbeta primers and 13 Jbeta primers. TCRdb's table, derived via immunoSEQ multiplex PCR, lists solely in-frame clones and lacks some. Here the sample spans roughly 130,000 clones, approximately 80% being singletons. Those who donated were healthy bone marrow donors. This TCR came from a man in his forties in good health and CMV-seronegative. The chain is built from TRBV2 and TRBJ2-2; 7 nucleotides match TRBD1. The sample taken for sequencing was PBMCs. CDR3 sequence reads: CASSKQGQWAGELFF. In nucleotides, the CDR3 is TGTGCCAGCAGTAAGCAGGGACAGTGGGCCGGGGAGCTGTTTTTT.